The rows below give T cell receptor beta chains drawn from one sample of a study of blood T cell repertoires in COVID-19. Repertoires were generated with immunoSEQ multiplex PCR, while TCRdb's copy carries only in-frame clones and drops some. The sample lists over 300,000 clones; about 82% were seen once. The sample comprised peripheral blood. The receptors derive from a woman in her forties or fifties with acute or convalescent COVID-19. The CDR3 runs from the conserved cysteine through the conserved F or W. A D gene is named only where the DNA matches it firmly. Not all rows give a size; the values are once, few, many and, for expanded clones, a class.

-	-	TRBJ2-1	TRBV7-8	TGTGCCAGCAGCTTAATTCGAGTGGGTGGGTCTAGATTGAATGAGCAGTTCTTC	CASSLIRVGGSRLNEQFF
-	once	TRBJ1-4	TRBV27	TGTGCCAGCAGCACAAACCCCCCTCGGGGTGAAAAACTGTTTTTT	CASSTNPPRGEKLFF
TRBD1	-	TRBJ2-6	TRBV19	TGTGCCAGTAGTACGGGTTACAGGGGCGTAAGGGGGGCCAACGTCCTGACTTTC	CASSTGYRGVRGANVLTF
TRBD1	-	TRBJ1-2	TRBV27	TGTGCCAGCAGACAGGGGGTGGGCTACACCTTC	CASRQGVGYTF
-	-	TRBJ1-1	TRBV18	TGTGCCAGCTCACCACCGGAGTATTATTCGTCGGGGTTGGCTTTCTTT	CASSPPEYYSSGLAFF
TRBD2	-	TRBJ2-1	TRBV7-9	TGTGCCAGCAGCGAGATTACCACTAGCGGGAGTGGGAATGAGCAGTTCTTC	CASSEITTSGSGNEQFF
TRBD1	-	TRBJ2-7	TRBV7-9	TGTGCCAGCAGCTCTTGGACCGGGACAGGACTCTACGAGCAGTACTTC	CASSSWTGTGLYEQYF
-	-	TRBJ2-7	TRBV2	TGTGCCAGTCAAACAGGGGGGGGCGAGCAGTACTTC	CASQTGGGEQYF
TRBD2	-	TRBJ2-7	TRBV5-1	TGCGCCAGCAGCTTGGTAGGGGCGGGAGTGTCAGCGGAGCAGTACTTC	CASSLVGAGVSAEQYF
-	-	TRBJ1-3	TRBV9	TGTGCCAGCAGCCCATACAGGGCAACTGGAAACACCATATATTTT	CASSPYRATGNTIYF
TRBD1	-	TRBJ1-5	TRBV27	TGTGCCAGCAGCTCCGGACAGGGAGTAAATCAGCCCCAGCATTTT	CASSSGQGVNQPQHF
-	-	TRBJ2-1	TRBV4-3	TGCGCCAGCAGCCAAGAGGAGTCCAGGGTCAATGAGCAGTTCTTC	CASSQEESRVNEQFF
-	-	TRBJ1-2	TRBV5-4	TGTGCCAGCAGCTTACCAGGGTGGGGTGGCTACACCTTC	CASSLPGWGGYTF
TRBD2	once	TRBJ2-7	TRBV6-5	TGTGCCAGCAGGGAGACTAGCGGGATCTACGAGCAGTACTTC	CASRETSGIYEQYF
TRBD2	-	TRBJ2-7	TRBV7-8	TGTGCCAGCTTGGGACTAGCGGACCCTTACGAGCAGTACTTC	CASLGLADPYEQYF
TRBD2	-	TRBJ2-3	TRBV6-5	TGTGCCAGCAGTTACGGGACTAGCGGCACAGATACGCAGTATTTT	CASSYGTSGTDTQYF
-	-	TRBJ2-2	TRBV7-8	TGTGCCACGGGACTTAACACCGGGGAGCTGTTTTTT	CATGLNTGELFF
TRBD1	once	TRBJ1-2	TRBV12-3/TRBV12-4	TGTGCCAGTACAGGGGATATCTATGGCTACACCTTC	CASTGDIYGYTF
-	-	TRBJ2-7	TRBV29-1	TGCAGCGTTGAAAGTGGCAGGGCTGTATACGAGCAGTACTTC	CSVESGRAVYEQYF
TRBD1	-	TRBJ1-4	TRBV7-2	TGTGCCAGCAGCTTATACCAGGGGGCTGAAAAACTGTTTTTT	CASSLYQGAEKLFF
TRBD2	-	TRBJ2-3	TRBV5-1	TGCGCCAGCAGCTTGAGCGGATCTAGCGGGAGGAGGGAGCAGTATTTT	CASSLSGSSGRREQYF
TRBD2	-	TRBJ2-1	TRBV7-6	TGTGCCAGCAGCTTAGCGCTAGCGGGAGGTGGTGGTGAGCAGTTCTTC	CASSLALAGGGGEQFF
TRBD1	-	TRBJ2-2	TRBV19	TGTGCCAGTAGTCAGGGGGCTAACACCGGGGAGCTGTTTTTT	CASSQGANTGELFF
-	-	TRBJ1-3	TRBV4-2	TGTGCCAGCAGCCGTTACCATCGAGAAAAACCCTCAGGGTCATGGGGAAACACCATATATTTT	CASSRYHREKPSGSWGNTIYF
TRBD1	-	TRBJ2-7	TRBV15	TGTGCCACCTCTCTGGGACAGGGGGTCTACGAGCAGTACTTC	CATSLGQGVYEQYF
-	-	TRBJ1-2	TRBV15	TGTGCCACCAGCAATTCTGGCAGCTATGGCTACACCTTC	CATSNSGSYGYTF
TRBD2	-	TRBJ2-3	TRBV14	TGTGCCAGCAGCCAAGGGACTAGCGGCACAGATACGCAGTATTTT	CASSQGTSGTDTQYF
-	-	TRBJ2-7	TRBV7-9	TGTGCCAGCAGTCGCGGGTCGGCCTACGAGCAGTACTTC	CASSRGSAYEQYF
-	-	TRBJ2-1	TRBV4-2	TGTGCCAGCAGCCAAGGGAGGGGGCCCTACAATGAGCAGTTCTTC	CASSQGRGPYNEQFF
-	-	TRBJ2-2	TRBV29-1	TGCAGCGTTGTGCAGGGCACCGGGGAGCTGTTTTTT	CSVVQGTGELFF
TRBD1	-	TRBJ2-2	TRBV18	TGTGCCAGCTCACCACGAAGACAGGGTAGTATTCCCGGGGAGCTGTTTTTT	CASSPRRQGSIPGELFF
-	-	TRBJ1-1	TRBV30	TGTGCCTGGAGTGTGGGCAGAGACACTGAAGCTTTCTTT	CAWSVGRDTEAFF
TRBD1	-	TRBJ1-1	TRBV29-1	TGCAGCGGCCAACGACAGGGGGCTGGGAGGGCTGAAGCTTTCTTT	CSGQRQGAGRAEAFF
TRBD2	-	TRBJ2-7	TRBV5-1	TGCGCCAGCAGCGATGCTAGCGGCTCCTACGAGCAGTACTTC	CASSDASGSYEQYF
-	once	TRBJ1-5	TRBV19	TGTGCCAGTAGTATGACAGGCAATCAGCCCCAGCATTTT	CASSMTGNQPQHF
TRBD2	once	TRBJ2-1	TRBV15	TGTGCCACCAAACGGGAGGCTCTCAATGAGCAGTTCTTC	CATKREALNEQFF
-	-	TRBJ1-5	TRBV5-1	TGCGCCAGCAGCAACACAGGGATGAGCAATCAGCCCCAGCATTTT	CASSNTGMSNQPQHF
-	-	TRBJ1-2	TRBV28	TGTGCCAGCAGTTTTGATGGCAGGGAGGGTGGCTACACCTTC	CASSFDGREGGYTF
TRBD1	-	TRBJ1-4	TRBV28	TGTGCCAGCAGTTACCAGACAGGGACTAATGAAAAACTGTTTTTT	CASSYQTGTNEKLFF
TRBD2	-	TRBJ2-7	TRBV28	TGTGCCAGCAGTGGCGCAGGGCTAGCGGGTCTCAGTTGGTACTTC	CASSGAGLAGLSWYF
TRBD1	few	TRBJ2-1	TRBV2	TGTGCCAGCAGTGCGGACAGGGGATCCTACAATGAGCAGTTCTTC	CASSADRGSYNEQFF
-	-	TRBJ2-7	TRBV7-2	TGTGCCAGCAGCTTATCGGCCAGGACCTACGAGCAGTACTTC	CASSLSARTYEQYF
TRBD1	-	TRBJ2-7	TRBV5-1	TGCGCCAGCAGCTTGGCCTACCGAGACAGGGGCTACGAGCAGTACTTC	CASSLAYRDRGYEQYF
-	-	TRBJ1-3	TRBV7-2	TGTGCCAGCAGCTTAAATTCGGGAAACACCATATATTTT	CASSLNSGNTIYF
-	-	TRBJ1-1	TRBV19	TGTGCCAGTAGGACAGGCCCGAACACTGAAGCTTTCTTT	CASRTGPNTEAFF
TRBD1	-	TRBJ1-6	TRBV6-1	TGTGCCAGCAGTGGGGGATGGGGACAGGGGAGCTCACCCCTCCACTTT	CASSGGWGQGSSPLHF
TRBD2	-	TRBJ2-7	TRBV19	TGTGCCAGTACCCCGGGTAGCGGGAGGTCCCCCTACGAGCAGTACTTC	CASTPGSGRSPYEQYF
TRBD2	-	TRBJ2-7	TRBV19	TGTGCCAGTAGTGCCCTCTGGCGGGGGGCCTACGAGCAGTACTTC	CASSALWRGAYEQYF
-	-	TRBJ2-7	TRBV28	TGTGCCAGCAGTTTAATTGCGGGTGGCTACGAGCAGTACTTC	CASSLIAGGYEQYF
-	few	TRBJ2-2	TRBV5-1	TGCGCCAGCAGCTTGGGGCCTCTTAGCGCAAACACCGGGGAGCTGTTTTTT	CASSLGPLSANTGELFF
TRBD1	-	TRBJ2-7	TRBV5-5	TGTGCCAGCAGCTTGGACGGGGACAGGGTCTACGAGCAGTACTTC	CASSLDGDRVYEQYF